This T cell receptor (beta chain) was identified in a study of T cells in tumors after PD-1 blockade. Study information: Excluded were patients with checkpoint blockade, immunosuppressants, or radiotherapy or other anti-cancer therapy within 4 weeks. Either cemiplimab 350 mg every 2 weeks or pembrolizumab 200 mg every 3 weeks was given. During anti-PD-1 treatment, some patients continued daily vismodegib 150 mg.

Assay: immunoSEQ multiplex PCR; the TCRdb copy retains only in-frame clones and omits some. This table holds more than 40,000 clones, roughly 84% found once. Notes on the study in general: About 41% of tumor TCR clonotypes were also found in blood.

This CDR3 is built from 17 residues. Germline CDR1 reads SGHNT; CDR2 reads YYREEE (reference sequence). V trimming: 4 bases; J trimming: 2 bases; junction bases outside the gene matches: 15. Turning to this clone: Its antigen is not identified.

The rearrangement uses TRBV5-4 and TRBJ2-7; TRBD1 aligns across 7 bases. This sequence was found in a human donor with advanced basal cell or squamous cell carcinoma (not recorded which). The sequences come from PBMCs, collected before anti-PD-1 therapy. Written as DNA, the CDR3 is TGTGCCAGCAGCCCAACAGGGGCCGGGCCCCTAACCTACGAGCAGTACTTC. Translated, it gives CASSPTGAGPLTYEQYF.